This passage covers 24 T cell receptor beta chains from one sample sequenced in a study of OX40 agonist ivuxolimab in advanced cancers. Clones were sequenced by immunoSEQ multiplex PCR, and TCRdb holds only the in-frame ones, with some missing. This sample carries tens of thousands of clones, just under 95% of them seen once, and the ten largest clones take more than 15%. The source material was CD4+ or CD8+ T cells sorted from blood, sampled in a trial of the OX40 agonist ivuxolimab. Receptors originate from an adult with an advanced solid tumor such as melanoma, head and neck, liver or kidney cancer.

The rearrangement uses TRBV7-6 and TRBJ1-4; tentative D call: TRBD1 (5 bases). This CDR3 is built from 15 residues. The V end lost 1 base, the J end lost 2 bases, and 8 bases lay between the germline ends. Germline CDR1 and CDR2: SGHVS and FNYEAQ. In DNA form, the CDR3 reads TGTGCCAGCAGCTTAGTGGGGGGGACTAATGAAAAACTGTTTTTT. This gives the protein CASSLVGGTNEKLFF.

The J gene is TRBJ1-3, the V gene TRBV11-2; 7 nucleotides match TRBD1. CDR1 is SGHAT and CDR2 is FQNNGV in the germline V gene. V dropped 1 base and J dropped 0; count of bases not matched to a gene: 6. The CDR3 is 17 residues long. CDR3 sequence (DNA): TGTGCCAGCAGCTTAGTGGGACAGCCACACTCTGGAAACACCATATATTTT. Its protein product is CASSLVGQPHSGNTIYF.

This chain joins TRBV7-8 and TRBJ2-7; D is unclear. This CDR3 contains 15 residues. CDR1 is SGHVS, CDR2 FQNEAQ, per germline. The V end was cut by 5 bases, the J end by 0 bases, with 14 bases between. The CDR3 spells CASSHHRGRSYEQYF. In DNA, the CDR3 is TGTGCCAGCAGCCATCACCGCGGACGCTCCTACGAGCAGTACTTC.

The chain is built from TRBV6-5 and TRBJ1-1; possible D gene TRBD1, 6 bases. Trimming left V 5 bases short and J 0 bases short, with 10 bases between. Germline CDR1 reads MNHEY; CDR2 reads SVGAGI. The CDR3 consists of 14 residues. In DNA, the CDR3 is TGTGCCAGCAGTCCGGACAGAATGAACACTGAAGCTTTCTTT. The encoded protein is CASSPDRMNTEAFF.

The chain joins TRBV4-3 to TRBJ1-6, with TRBD1 matching over 10 bases. J gave up 8 bases and V 4 bases, and 8 bases lay outside the gene matches. Germline V CDR1 and CDR2: LGHNA, YSLEER. The CDR3 runs to 16 residues. CDR3 sequence: CASSRGTGDRYSPLHF. CDR3 DNA: TGCGCCAGCAGCCGAGGGACAGGGGACCGTTATTCACCCCTCCACTTT.

The chain combines TRBV27 with TRBJ1-2, with D uncertain. The germline gives CDR1 MNHEY, CDR2 SMNVEV (reference sequence). With 6 bases removed from V and 2 bases from J, the gap between germline ends came to 10 bases. This CDR3 region has 13 residues. This CDR3 reads CASSPEGNYGYTF. The CDR3, as DNA: TGTGCCAGCAGCCCCGAAGGGAACTATGGCTACACCTTC.

There are a few counts of this clone. V usage is TRBV19 and J usage is TRBJ2-1; 9 bases match TRBD2. Germline-derived CDR1 and CDR2 are LNHDA and SQIVND (reference sequence). The CDR3 runs 15 residues. Trimming removed 1 base from V and 9 bases from J; junction bases left unmatched: 7. As DNA, the CDR3 is TGTGCCAGTAGTATAGGTAGCGGGAGAGCTGGTGAGCAGTTCTTC. The encoded protein is CASSIGSGRAGEQFF.

The chain joins TRBV4-1 to TRBJ2-7, with D hard to call. The length of the CDR3 is 15 residues. Germline CDR1 is MGHRA and CDR2 is YSYEKL. V lost 1 base and J 2 bases, leaving 12 bases between the germline ends. The CDR3 bases are TGCGCCAGCAGCCAAGGTACAGAACCAACCTACGAGCAGTACTTC. This encodes CASSQGTEPTYEQYF.

V usage is TRBV11-1 and J usage is TRBJ2-7; the D gene is possibly TRBD2 (5 bases). Germline V gene sequence: CDR1 SGHAT, CDR2 FQDESV (reference sequence). The germline V and J ends were trimmed by 0 bases and 7 bases, with 7 bases remaining between them. The CDR3 runs to 12 residues. Written as DNA, the CDR3 is TGTGCCAGCAGCTTAGCCTCGGGGGAGCAGTACTTC. It specifies CASSLASGEQYF.

This chain connects TRBV13 to TRBJ2-7; 9 nucleotides match TRBD1. The CDR3 contains 16 residues. Trimming took 5 bases from V and 3 from J; bases not matched to a gene: 11. CDR1 is PRHDT and CDR2 is FYEKMQ in the germline V gene (reference sequence). CDR3: CASSPRHRDRDYEQYF. CDR3 nucleotides: TGTGCCAGCAGCCCGAGACACCGGGACAGGGACTACGAGCAGTACTTC.

This chain joins TRBV4-3 and TRBJ1-2; 8 nucleotides align to TRBD1. This CDR3 is built from 15 residues. Germline lookup yields CDR1 LGHNA and CDR2 YSLEER. The trim removed 2 bases at V and 4 bases at J, leaving 6 bases unmatched. In DNA, the CDR3 is TGCGCCAGCAGCCAAATGACAGGGGTCGGCTATGGCTACACCTTC. It specifies CASSQMTGVGYGYTF.

V gene TRBV4-3 combines with J gene TRBJ2-7; TRBD2 agrees at 8 bases. The V gene's germline CDR1 is LGHNA and CDR2 YSLEER. Trimming at V came to 4 bases and at J to 1 base, leaving 3 bases not matched to a gene. The length of the CDR3 is 14 residues. The CDR3 region is CASSPREGSYEQYF. The CDR3 nucleotides are TGCGCCAGCAGCCCCCGGGAGGGGTCCTACGAGCAGTACTTC.

V gene TRBV5-6 combines with J gene TRBJ1-2; maybe TRBD1 (6 bases). Germline CDR1 SGHDT, CDR2 YYEEEE. This CDR3 is 13 amino acids long. V was trimmed by 0 bases and J by 4 bases, leaving 7 bases between them. The CDR3 DNA is TGTGCCAGCAGCTTGGGGACAGTCTATGGCTACACCTTC. It codes for CASSLGTVYGYTF. Full variable domain (outside the CDR3, taken from reference TRBV5-6 and TRBJ1-2): DAGVTQSPTHLIKTRGQQVTLRCSPKSGHDTVSWYQQALGQGPQFIFQYYEEEERQRGNFPDRFSGHQFPNYSSELNVNALLLGDSALYLCASSLGTVYGYTFGSGTRLTVV.

The gene calls are TRBV10-3 and TRBJ2-7; no reliable D call. CDR1 and CDR2 (germline): ENHRY, SYGVKD. Trimming removed 4 bases at V and 2 bases at J, with 6 bases between. The CDR3 is 12 residues long. CDR3 in DNA: TGTGCCATCAGTGTATCCCCCTACGAGCAGTACTTC. Amino acid sequence: CAISVSPYEQYF.

This chain uses TRBV5-1 with TRBJ1-1, with 10 nucleotides matching TRBD1. Germline lookup yields CDR1 SGHRS and CDR2 YFSETQ. This CDR3 contains 16 residues. V shed 0 bases, J shed 3 bases, and the junction held 5 bases outside the gene matches. CDR3 sequence: CASSLVDRGTYTEAFF. The CDR3 nucleotides read TGCGCCAGCAGCTTGGTGGACAGGGGGACGTACACTGAAGCTTTCTTT. Together with reference TRBV5-1 and TRBJ1-1, the CDR3 gives the full variable domain: KAGVTQTPRYLIKTRGQQVTLSCSPISGHRSVSWYQQTPGQGLQFLFEYFSETQRNKGNFPGRFSGRQFSNSRSEMNVSTLELGDSALYLCASSLVDRGTYTEAFFGQGTRLTVV.

The chain employs TRBV2 and TRBJ2-1, with D perhaps given as TRBD1 or TRBD2 (6 bases each). The V gene lost 7 bases and the J gene lost 7 bases, with 14 bases spanning the gap. The CDR3 loop spans 13 amino acids. Germline V gene lookup returns CDR1 SNHLY and CDR2 FYNNEI. CDR3 sequence: CASTLTGRNEQFF. The CDR3 coding sequence is TGTGCCAGCACTCTAACAGGGAGGAATGAGCAGTTCTTC.

This chain connects TRBV10-1 to TRBJ2-7; D uncertain. CDR1 and CDR2 (germline): WNHNN, SYGVQD (reference sequence). V lost 4 bases and J 2 bases, leaving 9 bases between the germline ends. The CDR3 is 13 amino acids. The chain's CDR3 is CASSGGTTYEQYF. The CDR3 bases are TGCGCCAGCAGTGGTGGCACTACCTACGAGCAGTACTTC.

The J gene is TRBJ1-6, the V gene TRBV27; D unclear. Per germline, CDR1 MNHEY and CDR2 SMNVEV (reference sequence). The CDR3 covers 17 residues. The ends were cut back, 7 bases at V and 9 bases at J, with 25 bases in the middle. The CDR3 DNA is TGTGCCAGCACCCCGGGTCCGGGTGCCCTTATCCCTTCACCCCTCCACTTT. Protein sequence: CASTPGPGALIPSPLHF.

The rearrangement links TRBV9 to TRBJ2-3; the D gene is possibly TRBD2 (5 bases). V gave up 4 bases and J gave up 2 bases, with 11 bases separating them. The CDR3 consists of 14 residues. Germline values: CDR1 SGDLS, CDR2 YYNGEE. CDR3 region: CASSRSRVTDTQYF. The CDR3 coding sequence is TGTGCCAGCAGCCGATCGAGGGTCACAGATACGCAGTATTTT.

The chain employs TRBV29-1 and TRBJ2-3, with a tentative D call TRBD2 (5 bases). The V gene lost 7 bases and the J gene lost 2 bases, with 13 bases spanning the gap. The germline V gene has CDR1 SQVTM and CDR2 ANQGSEA. CDR3 length: 13 amino acids. CDR3 nucleotides: TGCAGCGGGACTCAAGAGAACACAGATACGCAGTATTTT. This translates into CSGTQENTDTQYF.

The chain combines TRBV28 with TRBJ2-7; either TRBD1 or TRBD2 may fit D (5 bases each). Trimming took off 6 bases at V and 3 bases at J, with 18 bases between the two ends. This CDR3 spans 15 amino acids. In germline, CDR1 is MDHEN, CDR2 SYDVKM. The CDR3 reads CASSLIRDASYEQYF. CDR3 DNA sequence: TGTGCCAGCAGCCTAATCCGGGACGCCAGCTACGAGCAGTACTTC.

This chain uses TRBV6-6 with TRBJ2-7, with D perhaps matching TRBD2 (5 bases). V lost 7 bases to trimming and J lost 2 bases, with 15 bases between them. Germline CDR1 MNHNY, CDR2 SVGAGI (reference sequence). The CDR3 length is 14 residues. The DNA of the CDR3 is TGTGCCAGCACCTTACTATCCGGGACCTACGAGCAGTACTTC. Amino acids: CASTLLSGTYEQYF.

This clone has a single count. This chain uses TRBV2 with TRBJ1-2, with 7 nucleotides matching TRBD1. This CDR3 contains 16 residues. Germline CDR1 and CDR2: SNHLY and FYNNEI. V lost 2 bases to trimming and J lost 5 bases; unmatched junction nucleotides: 11. CDR3 residues: CASSEYVGGGRYGYTF. As DNA, the CDR3 is TGTGCCAGCAGTGAATATGTGGGAGGGGGCAGGTATGGCTACACCTTC.

The rearrangement joins TRBV6-1 to TRBJ2-6; weak D call: TRBD1 (5 bases). Trimming took 6 bases from V and 0 from J, leaving 9 bases between them. In germline, CDR1 is MNHNS, CDR2 SASEGT. The CDR3 consists of 15 residues. The CDR3 coding sequence is TGTGCCAGCAGGGACACTTTCTCTGGGGCCAACGTCCTGACTTTC. Protein: CASRDTFSGANVLTF.